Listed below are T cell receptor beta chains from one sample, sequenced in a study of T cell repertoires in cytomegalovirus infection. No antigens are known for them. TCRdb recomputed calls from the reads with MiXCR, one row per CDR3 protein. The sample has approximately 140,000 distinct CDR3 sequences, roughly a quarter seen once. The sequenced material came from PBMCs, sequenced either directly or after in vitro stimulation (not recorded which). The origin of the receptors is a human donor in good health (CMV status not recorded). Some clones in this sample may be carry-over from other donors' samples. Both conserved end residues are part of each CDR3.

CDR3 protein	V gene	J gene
CASTRDRPNNSPLHF	TRBV11-2	TRBJ1-6
CASSYPSGGELFF	TRBV7-2	TRBJ2-2
CASSQAGTGWEGYNEQFF	TRBV3-1	TRBJ2-1
CASSYGGPYNEQFF	TRBV6-2/TRBV6-3	TRBJ2-1
CASSSVGYGTDTQYF	TRBV7-2	TRBJ2-3
CSASRQGTEAFF	TRBV20-1	TRBJ1-1
CASSVGLAGTDTQYF	TRBV6-1	TRBJ2-3
CASREESDYGYTF	TRBV6-1	TRBJ1-2
CAVASGYQPQHF	TRBV12-3/TRBV12-4	TRBJ1-5
CASSLDLAPDTGELFF	TRBV7-2	TRBJ2-2
CASSRDWFERNEQFF	TRBV7-2	TRBJ2-1
CASSLGPKRETQYF	TRBV7-2	TRBJ2-5
CASSRTSAAGEQFF	TRBV6-6	TRBJ2-1
CASSRRGRDEQFF	TRBV4-3	TRBJ2-1
CASSKQGYGEQYF	TRBV5-6	TRBJ2-7
CASSLRAGKDGYTF	TRBV7-2	TRBJ1-2
CASSPGSRIGAFF	TRBV12-3/TRBV12-4	TRBJ1-1
CASSLGRTTPNEQFF	TRBV7-2	TRBJ2-1